The 5 T cell receptor beta chains listed next were all sequenced from one sample in a study of response to subunit inactivated influenza vaccine. TCRdb analysed the RT-PCR reads with MiXCR anew, one entry per CDR3 protein. The sample lists approximately 300,000 distinct CDR3 sequences; 22% were seen once. This specimen consisted of PBMCs from blood, obtained around 22 months after vaccination. Receptors were obtained from a man aged 50 to 69 who received an inactivated influenza vaccine.

The chain uses TRBV20-1 and TRBJ1-6, with no clear D. The CDR3 covers 13 residues. Trimming shortened V by 0 bases and J by 12 bases, and 12 bases separated the two germline ends. CDR1 is DFQATT, CDR2 SNEGSKA, per germline (reference sequence). CDR3 loop: CSARDPGVVPLHF. The CDR3 DNA reads as TGCAGTGCTAGAGATCCGGGAGTCGTACCCCTCCACTTT.

This clonotype was seen only a few times. The V and J genes are TRBV6-2 or TRBV6-3 and TRBJ2-7; 11 bases align to TRBD2. This CDR3 is built from 16 residues. Unmatched junction bases numbered 7, after V lost 6 bases and J lost 0 bases. Germline CDR1 MNHEY, CDR2 SVGEGT. CDR3 bases: TGTGCCAGCAGCACAACCGGGACTAGCGGCTCCTACGAGCAGTACTTC. Translating gives CASSTTGTSGSYEQYF.

This clonotype was detected a few times. The chain joins TRBV14 to TRBJ2-1, with D unclear. This CDR3 spans 13 amino acids. Germline loops: CDR1 SGHDN, CDR2 FVKESK. Trimming shortened V by 5 bases and J by 3 bases, and 8 bases separated the two germline ends. The CDR3 reads CASSIPGYNEQFF. CDR3 in DNA: TGTGCCAGCAGCATACCGGGCTACAATGAGCAGTTCTTC.

This clonotype was detected only a few times. The chain links TRBV7-6 to TRBJ2-1; D is undetermined. CDR1 is SGHVS, CDR2 FNYEAQ, per germline. This CDR3 region has 14 residues. The V and J ends lost 1 base and 7 bases respectively, with 11 bases between them. CDR3: CASSLVTTGNEQFF. The CDR3 DNA sequence: TGTGCCAGCAGCTTAGTCACAACCGGAAATGAGCAGTTCTTC. The whole variable domain, filled in from reference TRBV7-6 and TRBJ2-1, reads GAGVSQSPRYKVTKRGQDVALRCDPISGHVSLYWYRQALGQGPEFLTYFNYEAQQDKSGLPNDRFSAERPEGSISTLTIQRTEQRDSAMYRCASSLVTTGNEQFFGPGTRLTVL.

This clonotype has ten or more counts. The chain uses TRBV12-3 or TRBV12-4 and TRBJ1-5, with D perhaps matching TRBD1 (5 bases). The CDR3 loop spans 14 amino acids. Trimming removed 6 bases at V and 4 bases at J, with 13 bases between. CDR3 protein: CASSPGTDNQPQHF. The CDR3 region has the DNA TGTGCCAGCAGCCCCGGGACGGATAATCAGCCCCAGCATTTT.